A selection of T cell receptor beta chains follows, all from one sample in a study of beta chain features in type 1 diabetes. TCRdb's table, derived via immunoSEQ multiplex PCR, lists solely in-frame clones and lacks some. The table records some 500,000 clones, about an eighth of them present only once. The sequencing sample was made of naive CD4+ T cells from blood. The receptors here all came from a woman under 30 in good health. Both conserved end residues are part of each CDR3. A D gene is named only where the DNA matches it firmly. Size values are once, few and many counts, or a class for expanded clones, and some rows have none.

v_gene	j_gene	d_gene	abundance	CDR3aa	CDR3nt
TRBV7-2	TRBJ2-3	NA	few	CASSLGRSAADTQYF	TGTGCCAGCAGCTTAGGGCGCTCAGCGGCAGATACGCAGTATTTT
TRBV11-1	TRBJ2-1	TRBD1	NA	CASSRDRGQYQFF	TGTGCCAGCAGCCGGGACAGGGGTCAGTATCAGTTCTTC
TRBV21-1	TRBJ2-1	NA	many	CASSNKYRYNEQFF	TGTGCCAGCAGCAATAAGTATCGGTACAATGAGCAGTTCTTC
TRBV5-1	TRBJ2-5	NA	few	CASSFDRPQETQYF	TGCGCCAGCAGCTTTGACAGGCCCCAAGAGACCCAGTACTTC
TRBV2	TRBJ1-1	NA	NA	CASPDREAFF	TGTGCCAGCCCGGACAGAGAAGCTTTCTTT
TRBV7-9	TRBJ1-5	NA	NA	CASSLGGSYNQPQHF	TGTGCCAGCAGCTTAGGAGGGTCATACAATCAGCCCCAGCATTTT
TRBV7-6	TRBJ2-3	NA	NA	CASSLFVRGAGGMADTQYF	TGTGCCAGCAGCTTATTTGTAAGAGGAGCCGGGGGAATGGCAGATACGCAGTATTTT
TRBV4-3	TRBJ1-5	NA	NA	CASSQGAGRAVQPQHF	TGCGCCAGCAGCCAAGGGGCAGGGCGAGCGGTACAGCCCCAGCATTTT
TRBV29-1	TRBJ1-2	TRBD1	NA	CSAEYRGTGYTF	TGCAGCGCTGAGTACAGGGGTACAGGCTACACCTTC
TRBV6-6	TRBJ1-2	NA	NA	CASRSGSNHGYTF	TGTGCCAGCAGATCAGGGTCTAACCATGGCTACACCTTC
TRBV30	TRBJ1-4	TRBD1	few	CAWSPRQGGNEKLFF	TGTGCCTGGAGTCCCCGACAGGGGGGAAATGAAAAACTGTTTTTT
TRBV7-2	TRBJ1-2	TRBD1	few	CASSLAGTANYGYTF	TGTGCCAGCAGCTTAGCCGGGACAGCTAACTATGGCTACACCTTC
TRBV7-9	TRBJ1-2	NA	few	CASSLVSGDGYTF	TGTGCCAGCAGCTTAGTATCTGGGGATGGCTACACCTTC
TRBV28	TRBJ2-5	NA	NA	CASSSPGAVETQYF	TGTGCCAGCAGTTCCCCGGGCGCGGTTGAGACCCAGTACTTC
TRBV29-1	TRBJ2-1	TRBD1	few	CSVEAGTGGNEQFF	TGCAGCGTTGAAGCCGGGACAGGGGGTAATGAGCAGTTCTTC
TRBV15	TRBJ2-7	NA	NA	CATKNSVSSYEQYF	TGTGCCACCAAAAACAGCGTCAGCTCCTACGAGCAGTACTTC
TRBV30	TRBJ1-4	NA	few	CAWNLDNEKLFF	TGTGCCTGGAATTTAGATAATGAAAAACTGTTTTTT
TRBV30	TRBJ2-5	NA	NA	CAWSGSETQYF	TGTGCCTGGAGTGGCTCAGAGACCCAGTACTTC
TRBV14	TRBJ1-2	NA	NA	CASSPGNYGYTF	TGTGCCAGCAGCCCCGGCAACTATGGCTACACCTTC
TRBV11-2	TRBJ2-5	TRBD1	NA	CASSLGTGGIQTQYF	TGTGCCAGCAGCTTAGGGACAGGGGGCATCCAGACCCAGTACTTC
TRBV4-2	TRBJ2-5	NA	NA	CASSQDLRSPYQETQYF	TGTGCCAGCAGCCAAGATTTGAGATCCCCGTACCAAGAGACCCAGTACTTC
TRBV9	TRBJ2-6	TRBD1	NA	CASSVAAGGWANVLTF	TGTGCCAGCAGCGTAGCGGCAGGGGGCTGGGCCAACGTCCTGACTTTC
TRBV4-3	TRBJ1-5	NA	NA	CASSQRAAGYSNQPQHF	TGCGCCAGCAGCCAGAGGGCCGCCGGGTATAGCAATCAGCCCCAGCATTTT
TRBV10-3	TRBJ2-3	NA	few	CAISGQGTDTQYF	TGTGCCATCTCCGGGCAGGGGACAGATACGCAGTATTTT
TRBV9	TRBJ2-1	NA	few	CASSVARTQGKAYNEQFF	TGTGCCAGCAGCGTAGCCCGAACACAGGGTAAGGCTTACAATGAGCAGTTCTTC
TRBV27	TRBJ2-1	TRBD1	NA	CASSRQGAQNEQFF	TGTGCCAGCAGCCGACAGGGGGCGCAAAATGAGCAGTTCTTC
TRBV5-1	TRBJ2-2	TRBD1	few	CASTLTGGARRELFF	TGCGCCAGCACCCTGACAGGGGGCGCGCGTCGGGAGCTGTTTTTT
TRBV7-2	TRBJ2-1	NA	few	CASSLRRGEEQFF	TGTGCCAGCAGCTTGAGGCGTGGAGAAGAGCAGTTCTTC
TRBV7-9	TRBJ2-3	TRBD1	NA	CASSLHQGADTQYF	TGTGCCAGCAGCTTGCATCAGGGGGCAGATACGCAGTATTTT
TRBV7-2	TRBJ1-4	TRBD1	few	CASSHSGTGNEKLFF	TGTGCCAGCAGCCACTCCGGGACAGGAAATGAAAAACTGTTTTTT
TRBV28	TRBJ2-3	NA	NA	CASSVSTGFGTDTQYF	TGTGCCAGCAGTGTCTCAACAGGGTTTGGGACAGATACGCAGTATTTT
TRBV4-3	TRBJ2-7	NA	NA	CASSRRGQTYEQYF	TGCGCCAGCAGCCGCCGGGGCCAGACCTACGAGCAGTACTTC
TRBV18	TRBJ2-4	NA	few	CASSPNTIRDLAKNIQYF	TGTGCCAGCTCACCAAACACGATCCGGGATCTAGCCAAAAACATTCAGTACTTC
TRBV30	TRBJ1-1	TRBD1	once	CAWRRQGGTTFF	TGTGCCTGGAGGCGACAGGGGGGGACAACTTTCTTT
TRBV28	TRBJ1-2	NA	NA	CASSVPRGANGYTF	TGTGCCAGCAGTGTGCCGAGGGGCGCAAACGGCTACACCTTC
TRBV11-2	TRBJ2-4	NA	NA	CASSLDLKRQLAKNIQYF	TGTGCCAGCAGCTTAGATCTAAAACGGCAGCTAGCCAAAAACATTCAGTACTTC
TRBV28	TRBJ1-2	NA	NA	CASSLLVRDYGYTF	TGTGCCAGCAGTTTACTCGTCAGGGATTATGGCTACACCTTC
TRBV2	TRBJ2-5	NA	few	CATKGEETQYF	TGTGCCACCAAGGGGGAAGAGACCCAGTACTTC
TRBV20-1	TRBJ2-7	NA	NA	CSARETGEQYF	TGCAGTGCTAGAGAGACGGGCGAGCAGTACTTC
TRBV19	TRBJ2-1	NA	few	CASSMKGRAYNEQFF	TGTGCCAGTAGTATGAAGGGACGGGCCTACAATGAGCAGTTCTTC
TRBV7-2	TRBJ2-3	NA	few	CASSLVGADTQYF	TGTGCCAGCAGCTTAGTAGGGGCAGATACGCAGTATTTT
TRBV15	TRBJ1-6	NA	NA	CATSRGGRNSPLHF	TGTGCCACCAGCAGAGGGGGCCGGAATTCACCCCTCCACTTT
TRBV29-1	TRBJ2-7	NA	NA	CSVSAQGSYEQYF	TGCAGCGTTAGCGCTCAGGGCTCCTACGAGCAGTACTTC
TRBV6-1	TRBJ2-1	NA	NA	CASSDRGKGTFNEQFF	TGTGCCAGCAGTGACCGCGGTAAAGGGACCTTCAATGAGCAGTTCTTC
TRBV5-1	TRBJ2-6	TRBD1	NA	CATSGQGSRSGANVLTF	TGCGCCACCTCCGGACAGGGGAGTAGATCTGGGGCCAACGTCCTGACTTTC
TRBV7-6	TRBJ2-2	NA	NA	CASSFKTAGELFF	TGTGCCAGCAGCTTTAAAACGGCCGGGGAGCTGTTTTTT
TRBV30	TRBJ2-3	NA	NA	CAWSLLLETDTQYF	TGTGCCTGGAGTCTGCTACTGGAAACAGATACGCAGTATTTT
TRBV4-1	TRBJ1-3	TRBD1	few	CASSAVLRTGGNTIYF	TGCGCCAGCAGCGCAGTCCTCAGGACAGGAGGAAACACCATATATTTT
TRBV27	TRBJ2-3	TRBD2	few	CASSLFGLAGTDTQYF	TGTGCCAGCAGTTTATTCGGACTAGCGGGAACAGATACGCAGTATTTT
TRBV6-5	TRBJ2-3	NA	NA	CASSYEGETDTQYF	TGTGCCAGCAGTTACGAGGGGGAGACAGATACGCAGTATTTT
TRBV14	TRBJ1-4	NA	many	CASSQVPGDWKLFF	TGTGCCAGCAGCCAAGTCCCGGGGGACTGGAAACTGTTTTTT
TRBV4-2	TRBJ1-6	NA	few	CASSQEAGQLGSPLHF	TGTGCCAGCAGCCAAGAGGCCGGACAATTGGGTTCACCCCTCCACTTT
TRBV14	TRBJ1-1	NA	few	CASSRQGWANTEAFF	TGTGCCAGCAGCCGGCAGGGGTGGGCGAACACTGAAGCTTTCTTT
TRBV9	TRBJ2-6	NA	few	CASSVEPGANVLTF	TGTGCCAGCAGCGTAGAGCCTGGGGCCAACGTCCTGACTTTC
TRBV29-1	TRBJ2-3	TRBD1	few	CSLSGGRTDTQYF	TGCAGCCTTTCAGGGGGTAGGACAGATACGCAGTATTTT
TRBV4-3	TRBJ1-2	NA	NA	CASSQVSGQTLYGYTF	TGCGCCAGCAGCCAAGTTTCAGGACAGACACTCTATGGCTACACCTTC
TRBV7-3	TRBJ1-1	NA	few	CASSWAGENTEAFF	TGTGCCAGCAGCTGGGCCGGCGAGAACACTGAAGCTTTCTTT
TRBV4-2	TRBJ2-1	NA	few	CASSHLRNEQFF	TGTGCCAGCAGCCACCTCCGGAATGAGCAGTTCTTC
TRBV5-1	TRBJ2-7	TRBD2	NA	CASSSFFRTSGYYEQYF	TGCGCCAGCAGCTCTTTCTTCCGGACTAGCGGGTACTACGAGCAGTACTTC